The 6 T cell receptor beta chains listed next were all sequenced from one sample in a study of cytomegalovirus exposure and HLA in healthy donors. Vbeta (60) and Jbeta (13) primers were used in the PCR. Sequencing used immunoSEQ multiplex PCR; TCRdb keeps in-frame clones, though not all of them. The data contain about 150,000 clones, 65% to 75% of them singletons. Material: PBMCs. The receptors come from a man between 25 and 39 years old in good health and CMV-seronegative.

Only a few counts were recorded for this clone. The rearrangement links TRBV6-5 to TRBJ1-1, with D possibly being TRBD1 (5 bases). CDR3 length: 12 amino acids. Trimming removed 4 bases at V and 8 bases at J, with 11 bases between. Germline V CDR1 and CDR2: MNHEY, SVGAGI. The CDR3 DNA reads TGTGCCAGCAGTTCCCACAGGATGGAAGCTTTCTTT. Its translation is CASSSHRMEAFF.

V gene TRBV28 combines with J gene TRBJ2-7, with TRBD1 matching 9 bases. This CDR3 comprises 15 residues. With V trimmed by 6 bases and J by 5 bases, 11 bases remained unmatched. Germline V gene sequence: CDR1 MDHEN, CDR2 SYDVKM. Here the CDR3 reads CASSFSWTGVHEQYF. The CDR3 nucleotides read TGTGCCAGCAGCTTTTCGTGGACAGGGGTCCACGAGCAGTACTTC.

Turning to this clone: One junction end disagrees with the germline gene, perhaps due to a read error. The chain is built from TRBV5-6 and TRBJ1-2, with 8 bases fitting TRBD1. CDR3 length: 14 amino acids. Germline values: CDR1 SGHDT, CDR2 YYEEEE. The CDR3 sequence: CASSRDRINYGYPF. As DNA, the CDR3 is TGTGCCAGCAGCAGGGACAGGATTAACTATGGCTACCCCTTC.

Notes on this clone: Within the sample, other DNA sequences also encode this same CDR3. CDR3 region: CASSQDRGGPYNEQFF. Here the CDR3 DNA reads TGCGCCAGCAGCCAAGATAGAGGGGGCCCCTACAATGAGCAGTTCTTC. The gene calls are TRBV4-3 and TRBJ2-1; 7 nucleotides line up with TRBD1. V lost 0 bases and J lost 2; bases outside the gene matches: 4. The CDR3 loop spans 16 amino acids. CDR1 is LGHNA and CDR2 is YSLEER in the germline V gene.

This clone was seen only a few times. J is TRBJ1-4 and V is TRBV4-1; TRBD1 matches at 7 bases. The V and J ends lost 4 bases and 0 bases, in that order; junction bases with no gene match: 5. Germline CDR1 and CDR2: MGHRA and YSYEKL. The CDR3 runs 16 residues. CDR3: CASSLRQGATNEKLFF. In DNA, the CDR3 is TGCGCCAGCAGCCTCAGACAGGGTGCAACTAATGAAAAACTGTTTTTT.

The chain uses TRBV5-4 and TRBJ1-4; 7 positions agree with TRBD1. Losses at the gene ends were 0 bases for V and 5 bases for J; bases not matched to a gene: 1. Germline values: CDR1 SGHNT, CDR2 YYREEE (reference sequence). The length of the CDR3 is 14 residues. The CDR3 here is CASSLAGQNEKLFF. The CDR3 DNA is TGTGCCAGCAGCTTGGCGGGACAGAATGAAAAACTGTTTTTT.